These 31 T cell receptor beta chains share one sample of origin, sequenced in a study of OX40 agonist ivuxolimab in advanced cancers. Assay used: immunoSEQ multiplex PCR; TCRdb lists only in-frame clones, some missing. This table has approximately 100,000 clones, 70% to 90% appearing once. Sequences were derived from CD4+ or CD8+ T cells sorted from blood, sampled in a trial of the OX40 agonist ivuxolimab. These receptor sequences come from an adult with an advanced solid tumor such as melanoma, head and neck, liver or kidney cancer.

The rearrangement links TRBV10-2 to TRBJ2-3; possible D gene TRBD2, 5 bases. The CDR3 spans 14 residues. The ends were cut back, 6 bases at V and 0 bases at J, with 10 bases in the middle. CDR1 and CDR2 (germline): WSHSY, SAAADI. The CDR3 DNA sequence: TGCGCCAGCAGGGACGGGATAAGCACAGATACGCAGTATTTT. It codes for CASRDGISTDTQYF.

This clone was detected only a few times. The chain carries TRBV28 and TRBJ2-3, with D possibly TRBD2 on 5 matching bases. Trimming pared 8 bases from V and 8 bases from J, leaving 11 bases between. The germline V gene has CDR1 MDHEN and CDR2 SYDVKM. The CDR3 runs 11 residues. CDR3 amino acids: CASGPRGTQYF. CDR3 nucleotide sequence: TGTGCCAGCGGGCCACGGGGTACGCAGTATTTT.

This clone has only a few counts. The same CDR3 arises from other DNA sequences in this sample as well. This chain links TRBV30 with TRBJ2-7; 10 bases line up with TRBD1. The CDR3 contains 14 residues. Germline CDR1 and CDR2: GTSNPN and SVGIG (reference sequence). V lost 2 bases and J lost 4; bases outside the gene matches: 5. The CDR3 sequence is CAWSLWDRGYEQYF. CDR3 in DNA: TGTGCCTGGAGTCTTTGGGACAGGGGTTACGAGCAGTACTTC.

The chain has TRBV13 and TRBJ2-2; tentatively, D is TRBD2 (6 bases). Trimming took 1 base from V and 2 from J, leaving 11 bases between them. CDR3 length: 16 residues. Germline CDR1 reads PRHDT; CDR2 reads FYEKMQ (reference sequence). CDR3: CASSLDGRGNTGELFF. The CDR3 nucleotides read TGTGCCAGCAGCTTAGACGGGAGAGGAAACACCGGGGAGCTGTTTTTT.

CDR3 loop: CASSRQGRLDGGTDTQYF. CDR3 coding DNA: TGTGCCAGCTCACGACAGGGGCGACTAGATGGGGGCACAGATACGCAGTATTTT. The chain joins TRBV18 to TRBJ2-3; 8 bases match TRBD1. The CDR3 is made up of 18 amino acids. Germline CDR1 reads KGHSH; CDR2 reads LQKENI. Losses at the gene ends were 4 bases for V and 1 base for J; bases not matched to a gene: 13.

This chain connects TRBV19 to TRBJ1-1, with D uncertain. CDR1 LNHDA and CDR2 SQIVND come from the germline V gene (reference sequence). The ends were cut back, 5 bases at V and 1 base at J, with 14 bases in the middle. This CDR3 comprises 15 residues. The CDR3 nucleotides read TGTGCCAGTAGTTTCGTCGGTAGGACGAACACTGAAGCTTTCTTT. Its translation: CASSFVGRTNTEAFF.

This chain uses TRBV29-1 with TRBJ1-2, with D tentatively TRBD1 (5 bases). V lost 7 bases and J lost 7, with 13 bases in between. The CDR3 totals 11 residues. Germline V lookup: CDR1 SQVTM, CDR2 ANQGSEA. The CDR3 nucleotides read TGCAGCGCACGGGACGTCGGTGGCTACACCTTC. Amino acid sequence: CSARDVGGYTF.

The rearrangement joins TRBV6-5 to TRBJ2-3; TRBD1 aligns across 7 bases. The CDR3 totals 14 residues. Looked up from germline, CDR1 is MNHEY and CDR2 is SVGAGI. The V gene end was trimmed by 2 bases and the J gene end by 5 bases; junction bases not matched to a gene: 4. DNA of the CDR3: TGTGCCAGCAGTTACCAAGGGGGCTTAGATACGCAGTATTTT. This translates into CASSYQGGLDTQYF.

V usage is TRBV27 and J usage is TRBJ2-1; 10 bases align to TRBD2. The trim removed 5 bases at V and 4 bases at J, leaving 11 bases unmatched. The CDR3 extends over 17 amino acids. CDR1 is MNHEY, CDR2 SMNVEV, per germline (reference sequence). The DNA for the CDR3 is TGTGCCAGCAGTCCCTTTTGGGCTAGCGGGAGTTACAATGAGCAGTTCTTC. Translation gives CASSPFWASGSYNEQFF.

This clone was seen only a few times. This chain uses TRBV7-9 with TRBJ1-1; tentative D call: TRBD1 (5 bases). The germline V gene has CDR1 SEHNR and CDR2 FQNEAQ (reference sequence). V was cut by 0 bases and J by 5 bases, with 16 bases left in between. This CDR3 is built from 16 residues. The CDR3 region is CASSLAESGRETEAFF. CDR3 DNA sequence: TGTGCCAGCAGCTTAGCGGAGTCGGGCAGGGAAACTGAAGCTTTCTTT.

The V and J genes are TRBV21-1 and TRBJ2-7. TRBV21-1 is designated a pseudogene. This CDR3 is built from 12 residues. CDR3 amino acids: CASSKGPYEQYF. The CDR3 DNA is TGTGCCAGCAGCAAAGGTCCCTACGAGCAGTACTTC.

This chain joins TRBV19 and TRBJ2-1; 10 nucleotides agree with TRBD2. From germline, CDR1 is LNHDA and CDR2 SQIVND (reference sequence). V lost 1 base and J lost 5; bases outside the gene matches: 2. This CDR3 is built from 15 residues. The CDR3 DNA is TGTGCCAGTAGTATAGCTAGCGGGAGCCACAATGAGCAGTTCTTC. Translation gives CASSIASGSHNEQFF.

The chain employs TRBV4-2 and TRBJ2-5; tentatively, D is TRBD1 or TRBD2 (6 bases each). CDR1 is LGHNA and CDR2 is YNFKEQ in the germline V gene. Between the trimmed V and J ends, which lost 5 bases and 10 bases, there was a span of 11 bases. The CDR3 extends over 11 amino acids. The CDR3 DNA sequence: TGTGCCAGCAGCTTAGGGGGGATCCAGTACTTC. Residues: CASSLGGIQYF.

On this clone itself: One junction end disagrees with the germline gene, perhaps due to a read error. This sequence joins TRBV28 and TRBJ2-3; 8 nucleotides match TRBD2. CDR1 MDHEN and CDR2 SYDVKM come from the germline V gene. The CDR3 sequence is 10 residues long. Here the CDR3 reads CATPVGTSGF. CDR3 DNA sequence: TGTGCCACCCCCGTTGGTACTAGCGGATTT.

V gene TRBV28 combines with J gene TRBJ2-3; D is uncertain. Germline CDR1 is MDHEN and CDR2 is SYDVKM. V lost 6 bases, J lost 2 bases, and 18 bases lay in between. This CDR3 region has 16 residues. The CDR3 coding sequence is TGTGCCAGCAGATTACAGAAGGTTGACACCACAGATACGCAGTATTTT. Amino acid sequence: CASRLQKVDTTDTQYF.

The V and J genes are TRBV6-6 and TRBJ1-1, with D perhaps TRBD1 (6 bases). V was trimmed by 6 bases and J by 0 bases, leaving 11 bases between them. Germline CDR1 and CDR2: MNHNY and SVGAGI (reference sequence). The CDR3 is made up of 14 amino acids. The chain's CDR3 is CASRVDSLNTEAFF. The CDR3 DNA is TGTGCCAGCAGGGTGGACAGTCTGAACACTGAAGCTTTCTTT.

In this sample, this clone turned up a few times. V is TRBV19 and J is TRBJ2-5; D call uncertain. Germline loops: CDR1 LNHDA, CDR2 SQIVND (reference sequence). The CDR3 covers 13 residues. V was trimmed by 3 bases and J by 5 bases, leaving 10 bases between them. The CDR3, as DNA: TGTGCCAGTAGTATCGTGGAAGGGGAGACCCAGTACTTC. It is translated as CASSIVEGETQYF.

The gene calls are TRBV10-3 and TRBJ2-7, with 9 bases fitting TRBD1. This CDR3 is built from 13 residues. The germline CDR1 and CDR2 sequences are ENHRY and SYGVKD. V was clipped by 2 bases and J by 4 bases; unmatched bases: 0. The CDR3 DNA sequence: TGTGCCATCAGTGAGGGGACAGGGTACGAGCAGTACTTC. Amino acid sequence: CAISEGTGYEQYF.

The chain couples TRBV2 to TRBJ2-3; 8 bases fit TRBD1. Germline V gene sequence: CDR1 SNHLY, CDR2 FYNNEI. This CDR3 is 14 amino acids long. Trimming at V came to 6 bases and at J to 4 bases, leaving 6 bases not matched to a gene. The CDR3 DNA reads as TGTGCCAGCAGCGGGACAGGAAAGGCAGATACGCAGTATTTT. This sequence encodes CASSGTGKADTQYF.

This clone appeared a single time. V is TRBV5-1 and J is TRBJ2-5; a possible D gene is TRBD1 (5 bases). The DNA end is more similar to TRBJ2-7, so the J call may be wrong. Germline assignment: CDR1 SGHRS and CDR2 YFSETQ. CDR3 length: 14 residues. The CDR3 DNA reads TGCGCCAGCAGCTTGGGCCAGGGATTCTACGAGCAGTACTTC. Protein: CASSLGQGFYEQYF.

The chain has TRBV4-1 and TRBJ1-4; D is ambiguous. Germline CDR1 reads MGHRA; CDR2 reads YSYEKL. Trimming took 8 bases from V and 0 from J, leaving 13 bases between them. The CDR3 runs to 15 residues. The CDR3 nucleotides read TGCGCCAGCGGCAACCCCTGGGCAACTAATGAAAAACTGTTTTTT. Its protein is CASGNPWATNEKLFF.

The chain links TRBV27 to TRBJ2-3, with 7 positions matching TRBD2. J was trimmed by 5 bases and V by 4 bases; bases with no gene match: 9. Germline CDR1 reads MNHEY; CDR2 reads SMNVEV (reference sequence). The CDR3 runs to 15 residues. This chain's CDR3 is CASSSLEGGLDTQYF. Written as DNA, the CDR3 is TGTGCCAGCAGTTCTCTAGAGGGAGGGTTAGATACGCAGTATTTT.

CDR3 bases: TGTGCCAGCAGCACACAGGGGGAGACCCAGTACTTC. It translates to CASSTQGETQYF. J is TRBJ2-5 and V is TRBV7-2; 7 bases are shared with TRBD1. V lost 5 bases and J lost 5; bases outside the gene matches: 2. The CDR3 spans 12 residues. CDR1 is SGHTA, CDR2 FQGNSA, per germline.

This clone came up once. This chain uses TRBV6-6 with TRBJ2-2; no definite D call. Per the germline V gene, CDR1 is MNHNY and CDR2 is SVGAGI (reference sequence). This CDR3 is 16 amino acids long. Between the trimmed V and J ends, which lost 3 bases and 7 bases, there was a span of 18 bases. The CDR3 spells CASSYIPRTVSGELFF. The CDR3 region has the DNA TGTGCCAGCAGTTATATTCCTAGAACTGTCAGCGGGGAGCTGTTTTTT.

The chain is built from TRBV2 and TRBJ1-5, with 7 bases fitting TRBD1. Unmatched junction bases numbered 9, after V lost 5 bases and J lost 8 bases. In germline, CDR1 is SNHLY, CDR2 FYNNEI. The CDR3 totals 14 residues. The CDR3 region is CASSRTGTVEPQHF. CDR3 nucleotide sequence: TGTGCCAGCAGTAGAACCGGGACAGTCGAGCCCCAGCATTTT. The variable domain in full, with the rest retrieved from reference TRBV2 and TRBJ1-5, is EPEVTQTPSHQVTQMGQEVILRCVPISNHLYFYWYRQILGQKVEFLVSFYNNEISEKSEIFDDQFSVERPDGSNFTLKIRSTKLEDSAMYFCASSRTGTVEPQHFGDGTRLSIL.

V gene TRBV12-5 combines with J gene TRBJ2-1, with D uncertain. Germline-derived CDR1 and CDR2 are LGHNT and FRNRAP. Trimming cost V 6 bases and J 6 bases, with 6 bases left between them. The CDR3 has 11 amino acids. Here the CDR3 DNA reads TGTGCTAGTGGCTGGGGCAATGAGCAGTTCTTC. Translating gives CASGWGNEQFF.

This clone appeared a single time. The J gene is TRBJ1-1, the V gene TRBV19; perhaps TRBD1 as D (6 bases). CDR3 length: 13 residues. V gave up 3 bases and J gave up 5 bases, with 10 bases separating them. Germline V gene lookup returns CDR1 LNHDA and CDR2 SQIVND (reference sequence). CDR3 loop: CASSILTGTEAFF. Written as DNA, the CDR3 is TGTGCCAGTAGTATCTTAACAGGGACTGAAGCTTTCTTT.

The chain employs TRBV16 and TRBJ1-6; perhaps TRBD1 as D (6 bases). This CDR3 spans 17 amino acids. The germline V gene encodes CDR1 KGHSY and CDR2 FQNENV. V was trimmed by 4 bases and J by 3 bases, leaving 16 bases between them. DNA for the CDR3: TGTGCCAGCAGCCTCCCGACAGGAACCATCTATAATTCACCCCTCCACTTT. Protein: CASSLPTGTIYNSPLHF.

The J gene is TRBJ1-2, the V gene TRBV19; D call uncertain. Looked up from germline, CDR1 is LNHDA and CDR2 is SQIVND (reference sequence). There are 14 residues in the CDR3. The V and J ends lost 0 bases and 4 bases respectively, with 9 bases between them. The CDR3 nucleotides are TGTGCCAGTAGTATAGATCGTGCAGCCTATGGCTACACCTTC. Protein sequence: CASSIDRAAYGYTF.

This clone came up once. The V and J genes are TRBV6-6 and TRBJ2-4; no clear D gene. The CDR3 is made up of 14 amino acids. V dropped 3 bases and J dropped 0 bases, with 6 bases sitting between them. Per germline, CDR1 MNHNY and CDR2 SVGAGI (reference sequence). The CDR3 reads CASSYRVAKNIQYF. The CDR3 region has the DNA TGTGCCAGCAGTTATCGGGTAGCCAAAAACATTCAGTACTTC.

The V gene is TRBV4-1, the J gene TRBJ1-4, with D possibly TRBD1 on 6 matching bases. The CDR3 totals 17 residues. Trimming left V 1 base short and J 11 bases short, with 23 bases between. Germline V CDR1 and CDR2: MGHRA, YSYEKL. CDR3 coding DNA: TGCGCCAGCAGCCAAGGGTTATCAGGGGCCTATGGCGGGAAACTGTTTTTT. Encoded protein: CASSQGLSGAYGGKLFF.